The rows below give T cell receptor beta chains drawn from one sample of a study of tumor-infiltrating lymphocytes in primary liver carcinoma. TCRdb passed the multiplex PCR reads through MiXCR, listing each CDR3 protein once. The sample carries roughly 36,000 distinct CDR3 sequences, 60% to 80% recorded once. Sequencing was carried out using tumor-adjacent normal liver tissue. All receptors come from a man aged 40-49 years with primary liver carcinoma and hepatitis B virus infection. Each CDR3 is given with its conserved first and last residue. Fields, in order: D gene, J gene, V gene, clone size, CDR3 DNA, CDR3 protein. D genes are given only for firm matches. Clone size is stated in some rows and not others, as once, few, many or a class when expanded.

D gene: NA
J gene: TRBJ1-2
V gene: TRBV20-1
clone size: NA
CDR3 DNA: TGCCTGACCTTCCCTCCCGGGGCAGACTATGGCTACACCTTC
CDR3 protein: CLTFPPGADYGYTF

D gene: NA
J gene: TRBJ2-7
V gene: TRBV13
clone size: NA
CDR3 DNA: TGTACCAGCTGCTTAGGAGGTCAGTCCTACGAGCAGTACTTC
CDR3 protein: CTSCLGGQSYEQYF

D gene: TRBD2
J gene: TRBJ2-1
V gene: TRBV6-1
clone size: once
CDR3 DNA: TGTGCCAGCACCGGACTAGTGGGAGCGGATAATGAGCAGTTCTTC
CDR3 protein: CASTGLVGADNEQFF

D gene: NA
J gene: TRBJ2-7
V gene: TRBV7-9
clone size: once
CDR3 DNA: TGTGCCAGCAGCTCGCCCGGTATGGAGCACTACTTC
CDR3 protein: CASSSPGMEHYF

D gene: NA
J gene: TRBJ1-2
V gene: TRBV7-9
clone size: once
CDR3 DNA: TGTGCCAGCAGCAGCCAGGGCCTCGGGGGCTACATCTTC
CDR3 protein: CASSSQGLGGYIF

D gene: NA
J gene: TRBJ2-3
V gene: TRBV28
clone size: many
CDR3 DNA: TGTGCCAGCAGCCAAAACCCCGGGATTTCCGATACGCAGTATTTT
CDR3 protein: CASSQNPGISDTQYF

D gene: NA
J gene: TRBJ2-2
V gene: TRBV29-1
clone size: once
CDR3 DNA: TGCAGCGTTGATTCAGTGGTGAACATCGGGGAGCTGTTTTTT
CDR3 protein: CSVDSVVNIGELFF

D gene: NA
J gene: TRBJ1-2
V gene: TRBV5-4
clone size: NA
CDR3 DNA: TGTGTCAGCAGCTTGGGGTCTAATTCGGGAGGCAACAGCTTC
CDR3 protein: CVSSLGSNSGGNSF

D gene: NA
J gene: TRBJ2-7
V gene: TRBV7-3
clone size: few
CDR3 DNA: TGTGCCAGCAGCTTCGGGGTCCACGAGCAGTATTTC
CDR3 protein: CASSFGVHEQYF

D gene: NA
J gene: TRBJ2-3
V gene: TRBV29-1
clone size: once
CDR3 DNA: TGCAGCGCGCTTGTAGAGCAGGGGACAGATACGCAGTATTTT
CDR3 protein: CSALVEQGTDTQYF

D gene: TRBD1
J gene: TRBJ2-5
V gene: TRBV5-1
clone size: many
CDR3 DNA: TGCGCCAGCAGCTTGTATGGGACAGAAGAGACCCAGTACTTC
CDR3 protein: CASSLYGTEETQYF

D gene: NA
J gene: TRBJ2-2
V gene: TRBV7-9
clone size: NA
CDR3 DNA: TGTACCAGAGGAGGGCGGACGAACACCGGGGAGATGTTTTTT
CDR3 protein: CTRGGRTNTGEMFF

D gene: NA
J gene: TRBJ1-5
V gene: TRBV6-2/TRBV6-3
clone size: once
CDR3 DNA: TGTGCCAGCACCCAACGGATGCCTGGCAATCGGCCCCACCATTTT
CDR3 protein: CASTQRMPGNRPHHF

D gene: TRBD2
J gene: TRBJ2-3
V gene: TRBV6-1
clone size: NA
CDR3 DNA: TGTGCCAGCAGTGTGGCTAGCGGGAAGGGGCCATATACGCAGTATTTT
CDR3 protein: CASSVASGKGPYTQYF

D gene: NA
J gene: TRBJ2-1
V gene: TRBV4-2
clone size: medium-sized
CDR3 DNA: TGTGCCAGCAGCCATGTTAGTTTTTCCGGCAATGAGCAGTTCTTC
CDR3 protein: CASSHVSFSGNEQFF

D gene: NA
J gene: TRBJ2-5
V gene: TRBV24-1
clone size: many
CDR3 DNA: TGTGCCACCGGTATGGGGGCCCAAGAGACCCAGTACTTC
CDR3 protein: CATGMGAQETQYF

D gene: TRBD1
J gene: TRBJ2-6
V gene: TRBV6-2/TRBV6-3
clone size: NA
CDR3 DNA: TGTGCCAGCAGCCTACTGGGACAGAGTTACGTCCCGACTTTC
CDR3 protein: CASSLLGQSYVPTF

D gene: TRBD1
J gene: TRBJ2-7
V gene: TRBV12-3/TRBV12-4
clone size: once
CDR3 DNA: TGTGCCAGCAGTCCTAGGACAGGGGACCTGGACGGGCAGTACTTC
CDR3 protein: CASSPRTGDLDGQYF

D gene: TRBD2
J gene: TRBJ2-4
V gene: TRBV11-2
clone size: NA
CDR3 DNA: TGTGTCAGCAGCTTAGATACTAGCGGGATTGCCGAAAACATTCAGTACTTC
CDR3 protein: CVSSLDTSGIAENIQYF

D gene: NA
J gene: TRBJ2-1
V gene: TRBV6-6
clone size: few
CDR3 DNA: TGTGCCAGCAGTTACTCTGGAGGGACGGGAGATGAGCAGTTCTTC
CDR3 protein: CASSYSGGTGDEQFF

D gene: NA
J gene: TRBJ2-3
V gene: TRBV5-4
clone size: NA
CDR3 DNA: TGTGCCAGCAGCTCAACGGGGGGCTTACATACACAGTATTTT
CDR3 protein: CASSSTGGLHTQYF

D gene: NA
J gene: TRBJ1-2
V gene: TRBV6-1
clone size: NA
CDR3 DNA: TGTGCCAGCATTCGAGAAAATGGCTACGCCTTC
CDR3 protein: CASIRENGYAF

D gene: TRBD2
J gene: TRBJ2-7
V gene: TRBV6-1
clone size: NA
CDR3 DNA: TGTGTCAGCAGTGAGGATCATGGGGGGGGCTCCTACGAGCAGTACTTC
CDR3 protein: CVSSEDHGGGSYEQYF

D gene: NA
J gene: TRBJ2-7
V gene: TRBV28
clone size: once
CDR3 DNA: TGTGCCAGCAGTTTGGCTGCGACCTCCCATGTGCAGTACTTC
CDR3 protein: CASSLAATSHVQYF

D gene: TRBD1
J gene: TRBJ2-6
V gene: TRBV11-2
clone size: once
CDR3 DNA: TGTGCCTGCAACATGGGGGGAGACAGGGGCATTTCCCTCTCTGGGGCCAACATCCTGACTTTC
CDR3 protein: CACNMGGDRGISLSGANILTF

D gene: NA
J gene: TRBJ2-2
V gene: TRBV30
clone size: NA
CDR3 DNA: TGTGCCTGGGGTACAGGTGATTTCATCGGGGAGCTGTTTTTT
CDR3 protein: CAWGTGDFIGELFF